The 29 T cell receptor beta chains presented below share a single source sample, sequenced in a study of blood T cells in healthy people across ages. A J-beta primer mix and a sample-barcoded 5' primer were used in a second PCR of about 7 to 12 cycles. TCRdb fed the 5' RACE reads into MiXCR, producing one record per CDR3 protein. The sample contains around 1,000,000 distinct CDR3 sequences, more than 30% of which appear only once. The source material was blood. These receptors all stem from a man younger than 35 in good health.

The chain links TRBV6-2 or TRBV6-3 to TRBJ2-3; 10 positions match TRBD2. The trim removed 0 bases at V and 9 bases at J, leaving 9 bases unmatched. The germline V gene encodes CDR1 MNHEY and CDR2 SVGEGT. The CDR3 loop spans 16 amino acids. CDR3 nucleotide sequence: TGTGCCAGCAGTTACTCCCGGACTAGCGGCCCCGGCACGCAGTATTTT. Protein product: CASSYSRTSGPGTQYF.

CDR3 nucleotides: TGCAGTGCTAGAGTAGGGACAGGGGGTAGGAACATTCAGTACTTC. Its translation: CSARVGTGGRNIQYF. J is TRBJ2-7 and V is TRBV20-1, with TRBD1 matching over 11 bases. TRBJ2-4 matches the DNA end more closely, so the J call is doubtful. The CDR3 loop spans 15 amino acids. Germline V gene sequence: CDR1 DFQATT, CDR2 SNEGSKA (reference sequence).

This clonotype appeared a few times. The CDR3 DNA reads TGCGCCAGCAGCTGGGACACAGGGGGCACTGAAGCTTTCTTT. This gives the protein CASSWDTGGTEAFF. V usage is TRBV5-1 and J usage is TRBJ1-1; 8 bases are a match to TRBD1. The CDR3 is 14 amino acids. Germline V gene lookup returns CDR1 SGHRS and CDR2 YFSETQ. V lost 3 bases to trimming and J lost 4 bases; unmatched junction nucleotides: 5.

This sequence joins TRBV6-2 or TRBV6-3 and TRBJ2-1, with TRBD2 identical over 9 bases. This CDR3 has 17 amino acids. Looked up from germline, CDR1 is MNHEY and CDR2 is SVGEGT. Losses at the gene ends were 5 bases for V and 3 bases for J; bases not matched to a gene: 11. CDR3 sequence (DNA): TGTGCCAGCAGTACCCCTTCTGTTAGCGGGGGCTACAATGAGCAGTTCTTC. Protein: CASSTPSVSGGYNEQFF.

This clonotype has a handful of counts. The DNA for the CDR3 is TGTGCCAGCAGCAAAGCGGCCGTGGGGATTTTCACAGATACGCAGTATTTT. Its protein is CASSKAAVGIFTDTQYF. The chain recombines TRBV7-8 with TRBJ2-3, with a possible D match to TRBD2 (5 bases). This CDR3 has 17 residues. Germline lookup yields CDR1 SGHVS and CDR2 FQNEAQ. Between the trimmed V and J ends, which lost 5 bases and 2 bases, there was a span of 20 bases.

In this sample, this clonotype turned up many times. V gene TRBV2 combines with J gene TRBJ1-4; D possibly corresponds to TRBD1 (6 bases). V lost 4 bases and J 5 bases, leaving 11 bases between the germline ends. Germline V gene lookup returns CDR1 SNHLY and CDR2 FYNNEI. The CDR3 is 14 amino acids. The DNA of the CDR3 is TGTGCCAGCAGTGTAGGGGGAATGAATGAAAAACTGTTTTTT. This sequence encodes CASSVGGMNEKLFF. Supplemented by reference TRBV2 and TRBJ1-4, the full variable domain reads EPEVTQTPSHQVTQMGQEVILRCVPISNHLYFYWYRQILGQKVEFLVSFYNNEISEKSEIFDDQFSVERPDGSNFTLKIRSTKLEDSAMYFCASSVGGMNEKLFFGSGTQLSVL.

The CDR3 sequence: CASSYQLAGKYNEQFF. CDR3 in DNA: TGTGCCAGCAGTTACCAACTAGCGGGCAAGTACAATGAGCAGTTCTTC. The gene calls are TRBV6-6 and TRBJ2-1; 9 bases line up with TRBD2. CDR1 and CDR2 (germline): MNHNY, SVGAGI (reference sequence). V lost 2 bases to trimming and J lost 4 bases; unmatched junction nucleotides: 6. The CDR3 runs to 16 residues.

This sequence joins TRBV29-1 and TRBJ1-2; D gene uncertain. The ends were cut back, 3 bases at V and 5 bases at J, with 10 bases in the middle. Germline CDR1 reads SQVTM; CDR2 reads ANQGSEA. CDR3 length: 12 residues. The CDR3 here is CSVEETLYGYTF. In DNA, the CDR3 is TGCAGCGTTGAGGAGACACTATATGGCTACACCTTC.

This clonotype was seen only a few times. The chain uses TRBV12-3 or TRBV12-4 and TRBJ1-5; 11 bases fit TRBD1. There are 16 residues in the CDR3. V shed 8 bases and J 6 bases; nucleotides not matched to a gene: 12. The CDR3 DNA reads as TGTGCCAGCCATGGACCGGACAGGGGGCCCAGTCAGCCCCAGCATTTT. Translation: CASHGPDRGPSQPQHF.

The rearrangement uses TRBV20-1 and TRBJ2-1; TRBD2 matches 8 bases. CDR3 length: 15 residues. Germline V gene lookup returns CDR1 DFQATT and CDR2 SNEGSKA (reference sequence). Unmatched junction bases numbered 11, after V lost 3 bases and J lost 7 bases. The CDR3, as DNA: TGCAGTGCTAGGAGCGCGGGGGGCCTAAGTAATGAGCAGTTCTTC. Protein sequence: CSARSAGGLSNEQFF.

This clonotype came up a few times. This sequence joins TRBV3-1 and TRBJ2-3; no clear D. CDR3 length: 15 amino acids. Trimming removed 2 bases at V and 1 base at J, with 10 bases between. CDR1 is LGHDT, CDR2 YNNKEL, per germline (reference sequence). DNA for the CDR3: TGTGCCAGCAGCCAATCTGTCAATGGCACAGATACGCAGTATTTT. It encodes CASSQSVNGTDTQYF.

The V and J genes are TRBV6-5 and TRBJ1-1, with 7 bases aligning to TRBD1. The ends lost 4 bases at V and 6 bases at J; junction bases unmatched: 14. The CDR3 covers 16 residues. Germline-derived CDR1 and CDR2 are MNHEY and SVGAGI. CDR3 DNA: TGTGCCAGCAGTTTAGGGCAGGGGGGGCCCCGGGCTGAAGCTTTCTTT. It codes for CASSLGQGGPRAEAFF.

The chain couples TRBV9 to TRBJ2-3, with 10 bases lining up with TRBD2. In germline, CDR1 is SGDLS, CDR2 YYNGEE. Trimming at V came to 3 bases and at J to 6 bases, leaving 4 bases not matched to a gene. This CDR3 has 14 amino acids. Here the CDR3 reads CASSAQAGGDTQYF. CDR3 DNA: TGTGCCAGCAGCGCACAAGCGGGAGGGGATACGCAGTATTTT. The entire variable domain, with the rest obtained from reference TRBV9 and TRBJ2-3, is as follows: DSGVTQTPKHLITATGQRVTLRCSPRSGDLSVYWYQQSLDQGLQFLIQYYNGEERAKGNILERFSAQQFPDLHSELNLSSLELGDSALYFCASSAQAGGDTQYFGPGTRLTVL.

In this sample, this clonotype turned up once. An end of the junction differs from the germline gene, which may be a read error. The chain links TRBV12-3 or TRBV12-4 to TRBJ1-2; 10 bases align to TRBD1. The CDR3 runs to 14 residues. The CDR3 region is CASSLGTGVHGHTF. In DNA, the CDR3 is TGTGCCAGCAGTTTGGGGACAGGGGTACATGGCCACACCTTC.

The CDR3 bases are TGTGCCAGCACCGGGGGGACAGGGTATTATGAGGCCTACAATGAGCAGTTCTTC. As protein: CASTGGTGYYEAYNEQFF. The chain joins TRBV6-2 or TRBV6-3 to TRBJ2-1, with TRBD1 matching 9 bases. This CDR3 comprises 18 residues. V shed 7 bases, J shed 2 bases, and the junction held 15 bases outside the gene matches. Germline CDR1 is MNHEY and CDR2 is SVGEGT.

V and J are TRBV11-1 and TRBJ2-1, with D hard to call. The CDR3 consists of 12 residues. Germline V gives CDR1 SGHAT, CDR2 FQDESV (reference sequence). The V end lost 3 bases, the J end lost 8 bases, and 8 bases lay between the germline ends. The CDR3 reads CASSLNEDEQFF. CDR3 in DNA: TGTGCCAGCAGCTTGAATGAGGATGAGCAGTTCTTC.

Remarks on this clonotype: One junction end disagrees with the germline gene, perhaps due to a read error. The rearrangement uses TRBV3-1 and TRBJ2-1, with 7 bases identical to TRBD1. CDR3 length equals 16 residues. The germline V gene has CDR1 LGHDT and CDR2 YNNKEL (reference sequence). The CDR3 DNA reads as TGTGCCAGCAGCCAAGAAGGGGACAGAGCATACAATGAGCAGGTCTTC. Translated, it gives CASSQEGDRAYNEQVF.

The gene calls are TRBV14 and TRBJ2-1, with D unclear. The J call is doubtful: the DNA matches TRBJ2-7 better. The germline CDR1 and CDR2 sequences are SGHDN and FVKESK. The CDR3 loop spans 16 amino acids. The CDR3 here is CASSQVSGYLYNEQYF. CDR3 in DNA: TGTGCCAGCAGCCAAGTTTCCGGGTACCTCTACAATGAGCAGTACTTC.

The sample holds a few counts of this clonotype. The chain couples TRBV24-1 to TRBJ2-2, with D uncertain. V was cut by 9 bases and J by 1 base, with 5 bases left in between. Germline V CDR1 and CDR2: KGHDR, SFDVKD. CDR3 size: 12 residues. CDR3 sequence reads: CATEKNTGELFF. CDR3 nucleotides: TGTGCCACCGAAAAGAACACCGGGGAGCTGTTTTTT.

The V gene is TRBV20-1, the J gene TRBJ2-1; the match to TRBD2 covers 8 bases. With V trimmed by 5 bases and J by 1 base, 7 bases remained unmatched. CDR1 is DFQATT and CDR2 is SNEGSKA in the germline V gene (reference sequence). This CDR3 is built from 15 residues. The CDR3 nucleotides read TGCAGTGCTCCTAGCGGGCGCGCATCCTACAATGAGCAGTTCTTC. Translating gives CSAPSGRASYNEQFF.

A few counts support this clonotype. The chain couples TRBV28 to TRBJ2-3; D is undetermined. Trimming took 3 bases from V and 2 from J, leaving 9 bases between them. This CDR3 has 14 amino acids. The germline V gene has CDR1 MDHEN and CDR2 SYDVKM. In DNA, the CDR3 is TGTGCCAGCAGTTTCCGATTACACACAGATACGCAGTATTTT. Translation gives CASSFRLHTDTQYF.

In its sample, this clonotype was seen a few times. The V gene is TRBV6-2 or TRBV6-3, the J gene TRBJ2-5; 7 bases align to TRBD1. J gave up 5 bases and V 6 bases, and 12 bases lay outside the gene matches. CDR3 length: 15 residues. Germline V gene sequence: CDR1 MNHEY, CDR2 SVGEGT. The CDR3 DNA reads TGTGCCAGCAGCCGAAGACAGGGAGTAGTGGAGACCCAGTACTTC. Its translation is CASSRRQGVVETQYF.

Concerning this clonotype itself: This may be a read error: a much more frequent sequence differs by one nucleotide. The rearrangement uses TRBV3-1 and TRBJ1-2; 7 bases fit TRBD1. From germline, CDR1 is LGHDT and CDR2 YNNKEL (reference sequence). CDR3 length: 14 amino acids. J was trimmed by 4 bases and V by 5 bases; bases with no gene match: 7. Here the CDR3 DNA reads TGTGCCAGCAGCGGGACAGAGACTAGCTATGGCTACACCTTC. Translating it yields CASSGTETSYGYTF.

A word on this clonotype: Possible read error: a much larger clone is one base away. The gene calls are TRBV2 and TRBJ1-1, with 10 bases lining up with TRBD1. The germline V gene has CDR1 SNHLY and CDR2 FYNNEI. The CDR3 is made up of 14 amino acids. V dropped 7 bases and J dropped 4; count of bases not matched to a gene: 6. This CDR3 reads CASKTGGEITEAFF. DNA of the CDR3: TGTGCCAGCAAGACAGGGGGCGAGATCACTGAAGCTTTCTTT.

This clonotype was counted a few times. J is TRBJ2-2 and V is TRBV13; 7 bases are shared with TRBD2. Germline trimming cut 7 bases from V and 1 base from J; bases unmatched to any gene: 6. This CDR3 contains 15 residues. Germline CDR1 reads PRHDT; CDR2 reads FYEKMQ (reference sequence). CDR3: CASTGLPLNTGELFF. CDR3 bases: TGTGCCAGCACGGGACTACCCTTGAACACCGGGGAGCTGTTTTTT.

The rearrangement joins TRBV15 to TRBJ2-1; 9 positions match TRBD1. This CDR3 region has 15 residues. In germline, CDR1 is LNHNV, CDR2 YYDKDF (reference sequence). The trim removed 4 bases at V and 8 bases at J, leaving 9 bases unmatched. CDR3 nucleotide sequence: TGTGCCACCAGCATTATGACAGGGGGAAAGGATGAGCAGTTCTTC. This gives the protein CATSIMTGGKDEQFF. Combining the CDR3 with reference TRBV15 and TRBJ2-1 gives the whole variable domain DAMVIQNPRYQVTQFGKPVTLSCSQTLNHNVMYWYQQKSSQAPKLLFHYYDKDFNNEADTPDNFQSRRPNTSFCFLDIRSPGLGDTAMYLCATSIMTGGKDEQFFGPGTRLTVL.

V is TRBV7-2 and J is TRBJ2-2; no definite D call. V lost 1 base to trimming and J lost 4 bases, with 7 bases between them. This CDR3 is built from 14 residues. The germline gives CDR1 SGHTA, CDR2 FQGNSA. This CDR3 is CASSLVVLTGELFF. CDR3 coding DNA: TGTGCCAGCAGCTTAGTAGTACTCACCGGGGAGCTGTTTTTT.

In its sample, this clonotype was seen once. This chain's CDR3 is CASSDPTGGAANEKLFF. CDR3 DNA: TGTGCCAGCAGCGACCCGACAGGGGGCGCGGCTAATGAAAAACTGTTTTTT. The rearrangement links TRBV7-9 to TRBJ1-4, with 10 bases fitting TRBD1. Looked up from germline, CDR1 is SEHNR and CDR2 is FQNEAQ (reference sequence). The junction had 9 bases not matched to a gene; V was cut back by 5 bases and J by 3 bases. CDR3 length: 17 amino acids. Supplemented by reference TRBV7-9 and TRBJ1-4, the full variable domain reads DTGVSQNPRHKITKRGQNVTFRCDPISEHNRLYWYRQTLGQGPEFLTYFQNEAQLEKSRLLSDRFSAERPKGSFSTLEIQRTEQGDSAMYLCASSDPTGGAANEKLFFGSGTQLSVL.

J is TRBJ2-1 and V is TRBV20-1; D gene ambiguous. Germline lookup yields CDR1 DFQATT and CDR2 SNEGSKA (reference sequence). The length of the CDR3 is 11 residues. Trimming removed 5 bases from V and 9 bases from J, with 11 bases in between. The CDR3 nucleotides read TGCAGTGCTTTCCGGGCGGCTGAGCAGTTCTTC. This translates into CSAFRAAEQFF.